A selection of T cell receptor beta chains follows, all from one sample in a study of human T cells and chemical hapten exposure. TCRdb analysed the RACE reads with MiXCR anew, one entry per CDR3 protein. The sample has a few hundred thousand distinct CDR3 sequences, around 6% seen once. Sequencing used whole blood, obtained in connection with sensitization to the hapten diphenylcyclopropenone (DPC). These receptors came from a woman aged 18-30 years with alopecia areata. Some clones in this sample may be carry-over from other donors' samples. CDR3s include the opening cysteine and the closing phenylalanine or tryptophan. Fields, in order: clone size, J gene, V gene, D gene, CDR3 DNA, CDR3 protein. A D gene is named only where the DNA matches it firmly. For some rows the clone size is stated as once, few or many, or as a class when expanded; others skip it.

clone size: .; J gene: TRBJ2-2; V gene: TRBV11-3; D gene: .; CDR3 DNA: TGTGCCAGCAGCCCAGGGGGAGGGAGAGCAACCGGGGAGCTGTTTTTT; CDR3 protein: CASSPGGGRATGELFF
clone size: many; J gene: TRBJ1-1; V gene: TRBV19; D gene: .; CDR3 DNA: TGTGCCAGTAGTATGGGGCAGTTTGGAACTGAAGCTTTCTTT; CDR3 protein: CASSMGQFGTEAFF
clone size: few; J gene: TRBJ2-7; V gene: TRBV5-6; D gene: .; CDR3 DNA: TGTGCCAGGATCTACGTCCCGGAGCAGTACTTC; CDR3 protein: CARIYVPEQYF
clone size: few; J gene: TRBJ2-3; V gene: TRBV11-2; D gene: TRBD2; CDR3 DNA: TGTGCCAGCAGCTCCCGGACTAGCGGGGGATCGGTTACGCAGTATTTT; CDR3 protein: CASSSRTSGGSVTQYF
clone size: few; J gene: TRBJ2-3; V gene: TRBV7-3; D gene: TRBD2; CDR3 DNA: TGTGCCAGCAGCTTAAACGGGGGGGCTAGCACAGATACGCAGTATTTT; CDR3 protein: CASSLNGGASTDTQYF
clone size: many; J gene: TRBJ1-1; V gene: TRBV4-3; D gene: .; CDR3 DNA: TGCGCCAGCAGCCAAGATAACGACGCATTTTCTGAAGCTTTCTTT; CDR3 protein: CASSQDNDAFSEAFF
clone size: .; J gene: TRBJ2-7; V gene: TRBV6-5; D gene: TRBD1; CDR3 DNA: TGTGCCAGCAGGAGGGACAGCCGCTCCTACGAGCAGTACTTC; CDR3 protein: CASRRDSRSYEQYF
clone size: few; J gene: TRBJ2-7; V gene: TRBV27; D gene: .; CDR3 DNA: TGTGCCAGCAGCATGGGACCAGGAGTTCAGTACTTC; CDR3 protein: CASSMGPGVQYF
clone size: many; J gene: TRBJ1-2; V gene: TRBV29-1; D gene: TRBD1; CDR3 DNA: TGCAGCGCATCAGGGGGCGGGTATGGCTACACCTTC; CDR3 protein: CSASGGGYGYTF
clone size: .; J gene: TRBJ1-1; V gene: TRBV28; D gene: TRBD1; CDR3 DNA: TGTGCCAGCAGTTTATGGGGACAGTCGAACACTGAAGCTTTCTTT; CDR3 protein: CASSLWGQSNTEAFF
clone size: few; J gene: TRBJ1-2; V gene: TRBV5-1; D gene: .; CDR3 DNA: TGCGCCAGCAGTGGTGAGACTAACTATGGCTACACCTTC; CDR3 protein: CASSGETNYGYTF
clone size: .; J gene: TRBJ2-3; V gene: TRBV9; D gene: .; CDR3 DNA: TGTGCCAGCAGCGTTCTAGGTTTTTTCAGGGGAGATACGCAGTATTTT; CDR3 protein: CASSVLGFFRGDTQYF
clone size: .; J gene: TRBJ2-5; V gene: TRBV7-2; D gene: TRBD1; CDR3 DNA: TGTGCCAGCAGCCCGACCGGGACAGGGATTCCCCTAGGAGAAGAGACCCAGTACTTC; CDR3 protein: CASSPTGTGIPLGEETQYF
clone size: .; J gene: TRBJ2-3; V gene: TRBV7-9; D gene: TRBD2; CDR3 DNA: TGTGCCAGCAGCTTAGCGCTGTCTAGCGGGGGGACTGATACGCAGTATTTT; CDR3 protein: CASSLALSSGGTDTQYF
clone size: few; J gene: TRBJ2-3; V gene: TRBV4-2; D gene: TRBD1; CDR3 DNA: TGTGCCAGCAGCCCCCTATCGACAGGGCTCACGGATACGCAGTATTTT; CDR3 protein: CASSPLSTGLTDTQYF
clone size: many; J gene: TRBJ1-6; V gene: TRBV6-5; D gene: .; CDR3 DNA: TGTGCCAGCAGTTCCCGGGGGGCAGCCCAAATCAATAATTCACCCCTCCACTTT; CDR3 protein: CASSSRGAAQINNSPLHF
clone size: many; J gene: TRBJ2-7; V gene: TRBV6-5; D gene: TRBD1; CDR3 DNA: TGTGCCAGCAGTTACTCGACAGGGGGAATTTACGAGCAGTACTTC; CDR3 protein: CASSYSTGGIYEQYF
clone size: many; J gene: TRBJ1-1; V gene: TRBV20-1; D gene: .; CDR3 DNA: TGCAGTGCTCGCTTCACAGGGTGGATCACTGAAGCTTTCTTT; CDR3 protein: CSARFTGWITEAFF
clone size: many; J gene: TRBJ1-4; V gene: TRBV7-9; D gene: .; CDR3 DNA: TGTGCCAGCAGCTTTCAGGTCACAGATGAAAAACTGTTTTTT; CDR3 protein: CASSFQVTDEKLFF
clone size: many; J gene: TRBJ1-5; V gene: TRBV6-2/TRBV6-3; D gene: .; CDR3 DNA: TGTGCCAGCAGTTACCGCACTAGCAATCAGCCCCAGCATTTT; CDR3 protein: CASSYRTSNQPQHF
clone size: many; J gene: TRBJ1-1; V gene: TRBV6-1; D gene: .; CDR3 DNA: TGTGCCAGCAAGATTACCAACGGGTCCCCGAGGGGAGCTTTCTTT; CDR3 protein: CASKITNGSPRGAFF
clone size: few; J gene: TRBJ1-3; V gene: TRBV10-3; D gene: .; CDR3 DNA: TGTGCCATCAGTGATATCTCCCGGCAGGATCCCTCTGGAAACACCATATATTTT; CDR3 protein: CAISDISRQDPSGNTIYF
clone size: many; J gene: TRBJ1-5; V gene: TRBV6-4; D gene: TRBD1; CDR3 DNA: TGTGCCAGAGGGGGACAGGCAGATTATAGCAATCAGCCCCAGCATTTT; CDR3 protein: CARGGQADYSNQPQHF
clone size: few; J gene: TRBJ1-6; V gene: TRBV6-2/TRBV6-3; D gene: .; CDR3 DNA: TGTGCCAGCAGTTACAGCTCCTATAATTCACCCCTCCACTTT; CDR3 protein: CASSYSSYNSPLHF
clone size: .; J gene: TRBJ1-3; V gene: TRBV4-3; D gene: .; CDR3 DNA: TGCGCCAGCAGCCAAGATCGGTCGCCGGCGGGCTCTGGAAACACCATATATTTT; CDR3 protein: CASSQDRSPAGSGNTIYF
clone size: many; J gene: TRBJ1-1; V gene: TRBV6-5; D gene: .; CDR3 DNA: TGTGCCAGCAGTGCCAGGTACACTGAAGCTTTCTTT; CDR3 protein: CASSARYTEAFF
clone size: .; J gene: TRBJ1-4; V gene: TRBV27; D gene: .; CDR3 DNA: TGTGCCAGCAGTTTGTCCGGGGTCGGGAAACTGTTTTTT; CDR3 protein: CASSLSGVGKLFF
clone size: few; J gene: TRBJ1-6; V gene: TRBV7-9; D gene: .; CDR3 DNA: TGTGCCAGCAGCTTACAGGAAGCGGGCCTAGGGTCACCCCTCCACTTT; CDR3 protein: CASSLQEAGLGSPLHF
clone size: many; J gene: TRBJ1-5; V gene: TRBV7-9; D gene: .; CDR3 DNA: TGTGCCAGCCGCGGGCCGATCCGGGACGGAATTAATCAGCCCCAGCATTTT; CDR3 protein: CASRGPIRDGINQPQHF
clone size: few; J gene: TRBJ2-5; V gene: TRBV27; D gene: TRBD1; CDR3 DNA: TGTGCCACCTGGGGACAGGGGACCTCGGGGGAAGAGACCCAGTACTTC; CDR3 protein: CATWGQGTSGEETQYF
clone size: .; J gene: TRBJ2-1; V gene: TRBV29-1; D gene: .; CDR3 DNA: TGCAGCGTTGAAGGGGCCAGGGCATCCTACAATGAGCAGTTCTTC; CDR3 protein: CSVEGARASYNEQFF
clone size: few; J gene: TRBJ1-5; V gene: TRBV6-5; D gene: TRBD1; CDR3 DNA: TGTGCCAGCGAGGACAGGGCCGGGGGGCCCCAGCATTTT; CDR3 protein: CASEDRAGGPQHF
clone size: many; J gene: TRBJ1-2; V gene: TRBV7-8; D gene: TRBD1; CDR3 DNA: TGTGCCAGCAGCCTTCGAACAGGGGTTGGCTACACCTTC; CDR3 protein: CASSLRTGVGYTF
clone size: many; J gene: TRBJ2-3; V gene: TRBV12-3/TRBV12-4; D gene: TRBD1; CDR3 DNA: TGTGCCAGCAGTTGGGGACAGGGGCGAGATACGCAGTATTTT; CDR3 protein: CASSWGQGRDTQYF
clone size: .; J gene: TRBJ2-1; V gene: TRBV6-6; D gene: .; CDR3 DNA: TGTGCCAGCAGTCTTGGGACGGGCTACAATGAGCAGTTCTTC; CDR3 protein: CASSLGTGYNEQFF
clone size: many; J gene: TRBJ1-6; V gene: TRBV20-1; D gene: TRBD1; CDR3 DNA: TGCAGTGCTAGAGATGAGTCCGGACAGGGTCCTAATTCACCCCTCCACTTT; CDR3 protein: CSARDESGQGPNSPLHF
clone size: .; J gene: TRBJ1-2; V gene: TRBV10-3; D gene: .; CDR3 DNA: TGTGCCATCAGTGATCCCCGACGGGACTATGGCTACACCTTC; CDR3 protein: CAISDPRRDYGYTF
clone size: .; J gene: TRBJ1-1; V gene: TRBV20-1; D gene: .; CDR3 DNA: TGCAGTGCTAGAATGGCCAGGATGAACACTGAAGCTTTCTTT; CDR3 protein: CSARMARMNTEAFF
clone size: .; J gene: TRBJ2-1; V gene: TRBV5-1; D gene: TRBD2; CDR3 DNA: TGCGCCAGCAGCTTTGGACTAGCGGGGGGCTCTGAGCAGTTCTTC; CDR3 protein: CASSFGLAGGSEQFF
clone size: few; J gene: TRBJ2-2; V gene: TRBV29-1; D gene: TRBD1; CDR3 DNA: TGCAGCGGCGGACAGGCCTCGAACACCGGGGAGCTGTTTTTT; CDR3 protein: CSGGQASNTGELFF
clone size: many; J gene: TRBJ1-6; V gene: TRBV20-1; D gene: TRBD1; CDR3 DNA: TGCAGTGCTAGAGACAGGGGGCGTTCACCCCTCCACTTT; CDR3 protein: CSARDRGRSPLHF
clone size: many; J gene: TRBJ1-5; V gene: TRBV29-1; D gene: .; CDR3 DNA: TGCAGCGTTGACGTGGGGCTTAATCAGCCCCAGCATTTT; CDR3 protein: CSVDVGLNQPQHF
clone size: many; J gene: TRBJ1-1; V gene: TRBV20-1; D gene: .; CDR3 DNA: TGCAGTGCTATGGGCAGGGGTCTCGTTGGAGCTTTCTTT; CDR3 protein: CSAMGRGLVGAFF
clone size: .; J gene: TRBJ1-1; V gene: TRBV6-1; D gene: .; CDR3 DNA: TGTGCCAGCAGGGATCCCCGTCTCTGGGGAGCTTTCTTT; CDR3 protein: CASRDPRLWGAFF